A selection of T cell receptor beta chains follows, all from one sample in a study of blood T cell repertoires in COVID-19. Method: immunoSEQ multiplex PCR; TCRdb's copy keeps in-frame clones and lacks some. The table includes more than 100,000 clones, approximately 80% detected once. The sample taken for sequencing was peripheral blood. These receptors were obtained from a human donor in a cohort sampled during active COVID-19. Both conserved end residues are part of each CDR3. The D gene is left open where the match is weak. Where a row states a size, it is once, few, many or the class of an expanded clone; other rows omit it.

.	TRBJ2-1	TRBV7-6	TRBD1	15	TGTGCCAGCAGCTCAGGGGACAGGCGCAACAATGAGCAGTTCTTC	CASSSGDRRNNEQFF
.	TRBJ1-1	TRBV5-1	.	14	TGCGCCAGCAGCTTCGGCCCGGGTGGGACTGAAGCTTTCTTT	CASSFGPGGTEAFF
.	TRBJ2-1	TRBV7-6	.	15	TGTGCCAGCAGCCCCAGGACTACCCTGGGGAATGAGCAGTTCTTC	CASSPRTTLGNEQFF
.	TRBJ1-3	TRBV9	TRBD1	15	TGTGCCAGCAGCTTACAAGGGGGCGCTGGAAACACCATATATTTT	CASSLQGGAGNTIYF
.	TRBJ1-2	TRBV9	TRBD1	16	TGTGCCAGCAGCCCTGGCGGGGACAGCCATAACTATGGCTACACCTTC	CASSPGGDSHNYGYTF
.	TRBJ2-7	TRBV5-1	.	14	TGCGCCAGCAGCTTGGATGGACAGTCCTACGAGCAGTACTTC	CASSLDGQSYEQYF
.	TRBJ2-5	TRBV7-2	TRBD1	17	TGTGCCAGCACCCCGTCCCCCTGGGACAGGGGTAAAGAGACCCAGTACTTC	CASTPSPWDRGKETQYF
.	TRBJ1-6	TRBV27	.	14	TGTGCCAGCAGTTTGAGGGAGACTAATTCACCCCTCCACTTT	CASSLRETNSPLHF
.	TRBJ2-3	TRBV5-1	TRBD2	16	TGCGCCAGCAGCTTGGGGACGGGGGGAAGCACAGATACGCAGTATTTT	CASSLGTGGSTDTQYF
.	TRBJ2-4	TRBV12-5	.	14	TGTGCTAGTGGTCTCGATGGGCAGGGTCGGTTAACGTCCTTC	CASGLDGQGRLTSF
.	TRBJ2-6	TRBV19	.	17	TGTGCCAGTAGTATTGGGACATCCCAGTCAGGGGCCAACGTCCTGACTTTC	CASSIGTSQSGANVLTF
.	TRBJ2-5	TRBV25-1	TRBD1	14	TGTGCCAGCAGTGAACAGGGGGCGAGGGAGACCCAGTACTTC	CASSEQGARETQYF
.	TRBJ1-2	TRBV5-4	TRBD1	14	TGTGCCAGCAGCCCCGGGACAGGGGAGGATGGCTACACCTTC	CASSPGTGEDGYTF
.	TRBJ2-3	TRBV7-3	TRBD2	15	TGTGCCAGCAGCTTAGCGGGGGGGTCCACAGATACGCAGTATTTT	CASSLAGGSTDTQYF
.	TRBJ2-3	TRBV4-2	TRBD2	18	TGTGCCAGCAGCCAAGGTAGTAGCGGGGGGCACTACGCGGATACGCAGTATTTT	CASSQGSSGGHYADTQYF
.	TRBJ2-2	TRBV3-1/TRBV3-2	TRBD1	16	TGTGCCAGCAGCAGGACAGGGGGCGGGAACACCGGGGAGCTGTTTTTT	CASSRTGGGNTGELFF
.	TRBJ1-3	TRBV5-5	TRBD1	16	TGTGCCAGCAGCCACCGGGACAGGGTATCTGGAAACACCATATATTTT	CASSHRDRVSGNTIYF
.	TRBJ2-5	TRBV3-1/TRBV3-2	TRBD1	15	TGTGCCAGCAGCCGCGGGACAGGGACACAAGAGACCCAGTACTTC	CASSRGTGTQETQYF
few	TRBJ2-3	TRBV7-8	TRBD2	17	TGTGCCAGCAGCTTAGCGTCTAGCGGGGGCCGCACAGATACGCAGTATTTT	CASSLASSGGRTDTQYF
.	TRBJ2-2	TRBV7-2	TRBD2	17	TGTGCCAGCAGCCCTCCGGGACTAGCGGGAGGCGCCGGGGAGCTGTTTTTT	CASSPPGLAGGAGELFF
.	TRBJ2-7	TRBV5-6	TRBD1	15	TGTGCCAGCAGCCCCCCCGGGACAGGATCCTACGAGCAGTACTTC	CASSPPGTGSYEQYF
.	TRBJ1-5	TRBV30	TRBD1	13	TGTGCCTGGACAGGGGGCGGGGGTCGGCCCCAGCATTTT	CAWTGGGGRPQHF
.	TRBJ2-6	TRBV7-6	TRBD1	17	TGTGCCAGCAGCTTAGGCCCAGGGGGCGCCGGGGCCAACGTCCTGACTTTC	CASSLGPGGAGANVLTF
.	TRBJ2-5	TRBV2	.	13	TGTGCCAGCGGTCGGAGGGACGGGGAGACCCAGTACTTC	CASGRRDGETQYF
.	TRBJ1-2	TRBV11-2	TRBD1	15	TGTGCCAGCAGCCCCCGACAGGGGATTAACTATGGCTACACCTTC	CASSPRQGINYGYTF
.	TRBJ1-6	TRBV6-2/TRBV6-3	TRBD1	14	TGTGCCAGCAGTTTGGGACAGTATAATTCACCCCTCCACTTT	CASSLGQYNSPLHF
.	TRBJ2-1	TRBV11-2	TRBD2	15	TGTGCCAGCAGCGCCAGTCTAGCGGGGTACAATGAGCAGTTCTTC	CASSASLAGYNEQFF
.	TRBJ1-1	TRBV18	TRBD1	15	TGTGCCAGCTCACCACAATGGGACAGGAACACTGAAGCTTTCTTT	CASSPQWDRNTEAFF
.	TRBJ1-1	TRBV14	.	14	TGTGCCAGCAGCCAAGTGTATGGGGGGACTGAAGCTTTCTTT	CASSQVYGGTEAFF
.	TRBJ2-7	TRBV12-3/TRBV12-4	TRBD2	13	TGTGCCAGCAGTCGGACTAGTAGGTACGAGCAGTACTTC	CASSRTSRYEQYF
.	TRBJ1-2	TRBV10-3	TRBD1	13	TGTGCCACCGCGACAGGGATCGACTATGGCTACACCTTC	CATATGIDYGYTF
.	TRBJ1-6	TRBV7-6	TRBD1	17	TGTGCCAGCAGCTTAGACCCGATACGGACAGGACTTTCACCCCTCCACTTT	CASSLDPIRTGLSPLHF
.	TRBJ2-6	TRBV7-2	TRBD1	16	TGTGCCAGCAGCTTAGGACAGGGCTCTGGGGCCAACGTCCTGACTTTC	CASSLGQGSGANVLTF
.	TRBJ1-2	TRBV10-1	.	13	TGCGCCAGCAGTGAGACTTTATCTTATGGCTACACCTTC	CASSETLSYGYTF
.	TRBJ1-4	TRBV3-1/TRBV3-2	.	14	TGTGCCAGCAGCCAACGACAGAATAATGAAAAACTGTTTTTT	CASSQRQNNEKLFF
.	TRBJ2-7	TRBV11-2	TRBD1	15	TGTGCCAGCAGCTTAGCCGGGACAGGGTTCTACGAGCAGTACTTC	CASSLAGTGFYEQYF
once	TRBJ1-5	TRBV28	.	13	TGTGCCAGCAGTACTAGTAGCAATCAGCCCCAGCATTTT	CASSTSSNQPQHF
.	TRBJ2-5	TRBV30	.	13	TGTGCCTGGACCAAGGAGGGAAGAGAGACCCAGTACTTC	CAWTKEGRETQYF